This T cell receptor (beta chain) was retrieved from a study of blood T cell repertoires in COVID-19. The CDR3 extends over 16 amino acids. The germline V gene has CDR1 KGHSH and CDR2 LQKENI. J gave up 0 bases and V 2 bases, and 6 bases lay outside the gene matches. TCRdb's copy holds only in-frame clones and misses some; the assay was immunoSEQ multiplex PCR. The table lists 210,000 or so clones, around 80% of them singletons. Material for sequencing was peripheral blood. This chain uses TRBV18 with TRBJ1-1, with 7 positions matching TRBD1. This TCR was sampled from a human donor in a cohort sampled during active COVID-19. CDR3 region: CASSPMRTGMNTEAFF. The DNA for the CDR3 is TGTGCCAGCTCACCAATGAGGACAGGCATGAACACTGAAGCTTTCTTT.